Listed below are T cell receptor beta chains from one sample, sequenced in a study of T cell clusters in autoimmune cytopenias. TCRdb derives one entry per CDR3 protein from the multiplex PCR reads, leaving out DNA. The sample holds 5,000 to 7,000 distinct CDR3 sequences. Another study also made use of these data, one on T cell repertoires in aging, cancer and after chemotherapy.

The sample consisted of peripheral blood. Source of these receptors: a human donor in good health. Each CDR3 is given with its conserved first and last residue. The listing skips clone size in some rows; elsewhere it reads once, few, many or a size class.

cdr3_aa,j_call,clone_size,v_call
CASSLGSQGYSNQPQHF,TRBJ1-5,NA,TRBV12-3/TRBV12-4
CASSESVATEAFF,TRBJ1-1,NA,TRBV6-1
CATSRTRGPNEKLFF,TRBJ1-4,NA,TRBV15
CASSFPEAGVETQYF,TRBJ2-5,NA,TRBV27
CASSIAQGENEKLFF,TRBJ1-4,NA,TRBV19
CAISEGGLTVRQYF,TRBJ2-7,NA,TRBV6-5
CASSLGAEETQYF,TRBJ2-5,NA,TRBV13
CASSPDSYEQYF,TRBJ2-7,medium-sized,TRBV11-1
CATKPGQQSGEQYF,TRBJ2-7,NA,TRBV5-1
CATTEGGFYNSPLHF,TRBJ1-6,NA,TRBV19
CSVEEHKRGSDTQYF,TRBJ2-3,NA,TRBV29-1
CASSGDRGYEQYF,TRBJ2-7,NA,TRBV6-1
CASSHDRGGDTQYF,TRBJ2-3,NA,TRBV19
CASSYSLWDQETQYF,TRBJ2-5,NA,TRBV6-5
CASSAQGDTGELFF,TRBJ2-2,NA,TRBV6-1
CASRPGTGGLYEQYF,TRBJ2-7,NA,TRBV12-3/TRBV12-4
CASTLDDGQETQYF,TRBJ2-5,NA,TRBV5-4
CASSLVFTEAFF,TRBJ1-1,NA,TRBV5-6